This T cell receptor beta chain was recorded in a study of T cell responses to AZD1222 COVID-19 vaccine. V lost 3 bases and J lost 2, with 11 bases in between. Germline V CDR1 and CDR2: MNHEY, SMNVEV (reference sequence). This CDR3 comprises 15 residues. This clone was seen only a few times. Its antigen is currently unknown. Study findings and constraints: Spike-wide coverage was observed for vaccine-associated CD4 TCRs, with dominant responses at 160-218 and 743-854. Repertoire samples came only from after the peak T cell response. Only six individuals given AZD1222 were seropositive at baseline.

The repertoire was sequenced with immunoSEQ multiplex PCR; TCRdb's copy has only in-frame clones and lacks some. Of fewer than 150,000 clones in the sample, about nine tenths were seen once. This rearrangement joins TRBV27 to TRBJ1-5; possible D gene TRBD1, 6 bases. The sequencing here drew on peripheral blood, taken on day 0 of AZD1222 vaccination. The clonotype was recovered from an adult in good health. The CDR3 DNA follows: TGTGCCAGCAGTTTCCAGGGGCTGGGCAATCAGCCCCAGCATTTT. Protein: CASSFQGLGNQPQHF.